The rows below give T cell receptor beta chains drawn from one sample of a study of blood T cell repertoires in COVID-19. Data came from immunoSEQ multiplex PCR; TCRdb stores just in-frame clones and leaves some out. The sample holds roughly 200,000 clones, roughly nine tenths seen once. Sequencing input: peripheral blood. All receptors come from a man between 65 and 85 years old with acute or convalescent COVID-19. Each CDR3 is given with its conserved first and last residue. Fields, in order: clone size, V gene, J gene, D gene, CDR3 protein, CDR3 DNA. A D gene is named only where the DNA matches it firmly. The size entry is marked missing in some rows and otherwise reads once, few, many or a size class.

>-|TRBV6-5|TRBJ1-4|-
CASSLRDPTVTKLFF
TGTGCCAGCAGTTTACGAGACCCGACAGTCACTAAACTGTTTTTT
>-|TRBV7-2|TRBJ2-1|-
CASSFQGESGQFF
TGTGCCAGCAGCTTTCAAGGGGAATCTGGGCAGTTCTTC
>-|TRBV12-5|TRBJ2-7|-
CASGLGDSRVEQYF
TGTGCTAGTGGTTTAGGAGACTCCCGGGTCGAGCAGTACTTC
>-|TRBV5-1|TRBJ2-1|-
CASSVDNGYEQFF
TGCGCCAGCAGCGTGGACAACGGGTATGAGCAGTTCTTC
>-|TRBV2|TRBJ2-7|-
CASRDINEQYF
TGTGCCAGCAGAGACATCAACGAGCAGTACTTC
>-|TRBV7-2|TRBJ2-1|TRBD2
CASSLPGLGRGNEQFF
TGTGCCAGCAGCCTTCCGGGACTAGGGAGGGGCAATGAGCAGTTCTTC
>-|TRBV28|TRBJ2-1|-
CASSPAGSPRNEQFF
TGTGCCAGCAGTCCCGCGGGGAGCCCTAGAAATGAGCAGTTCTTC
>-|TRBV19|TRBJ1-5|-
CASSVSEPNQPQHF
TGTGCCAGTAGTGTATCAGAACCTAATCAGCCCCAGCATTTT
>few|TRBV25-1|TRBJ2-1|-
CASSENEPGQFF
TGTGCCAGCAGTGAAAACGAGCCGGGACAGTTCTTC
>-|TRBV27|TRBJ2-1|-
CASSLLGLRGSSEQFF
TGTGCCAGCAGTTTATTAGGACTACGAGGTTCTAGTGAGCAGTTCTTC
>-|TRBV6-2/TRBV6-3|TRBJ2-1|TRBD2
CASSYRGGYNEQFF
TGTGCCAGCAGTTACCGGGGGGGGTACAATGAGCAGTTCTTC
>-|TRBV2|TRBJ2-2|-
CASSERRQFTGELFF
TGTGCCAGCAGTGAGAGGCGGCAGTTCACCGGGGAGCTGTTTTTT
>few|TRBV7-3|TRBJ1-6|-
CASSFKGAGNSPLHF
TGTGCCAGCAGCTTTAAAGGGGCAGGGAATTCACCCCTCCACTTT
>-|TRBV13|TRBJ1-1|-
CASSLPGENTEAFF
TGTGCCAGCAGCTTACCGGGGGAGAACACTGAAGCTTTCTTT
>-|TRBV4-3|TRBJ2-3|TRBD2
CASSQKTPFNAGGGQDTQYF
TGCGCCAGCAGCCAAAAAACCCCTTTTAATGCGGGAGGGGGACAAGATACGCAGTATTTT
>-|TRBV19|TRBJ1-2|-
CASSRLSGGARWYGYTF
TGTGCCAGTAGTCGTCTGAGCGGGGGGGCGCGTTGGTATGGCTACACCTTC
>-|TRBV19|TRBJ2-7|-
CASSPEYGDEQYF
TGTGCCAGTAGTCCCGAGTACGGGGACGAGCAGTACTTC
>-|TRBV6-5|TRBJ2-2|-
CASSGSGELFF
TGTGCCAGCTCCGGTTCCGGGGAGCTGTTTTTT
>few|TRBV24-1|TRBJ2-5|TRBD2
CATSDSGLAGAETQYF
TGTGCCACCAGTGATTCGGGACTAGCGGGAGCAGAGACCCAGTACTTC
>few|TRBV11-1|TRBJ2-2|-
CASSRNPDRELFF
TGTGCCAGCAGCCGTAACCCGGACAGGGAGCTGTTTTTT